This T cell receptor beta chain was sequenced for a study of cytomegalovirus exposure and HLA in healthy donors. Findings of the study overall: When analyzed later, a missense DCLRE1C variant was found to be linked to TCR beta V- and J-gene trimming. The majority of TCR sequences were rare, yet some public TCRs appeared in many donors.

Notes on this clone: Antigen specificity is unknown.

PCR involved 60 Vbeta and 13 Jbeta primers. The repertoire was sequenced with immunoSEQ multiplex PCR; TCRdb's copy has only in-frame clones and lacks some. Recorded for this sample: 30,000 to 35,000 clones. The CDR3 loop spans 12 amino acids. V was pared by 7 bases and J by 4 bases, with 9 bases between. CDR1 is SGDLS and CDR2 is YYNGEE in the germline V gene. The chain links TRBV9 to TRBJ2-1; D unresolved. The sample taken for sequencing was PBMCs. This receptor was obtained from a woman between 40 and 55 years old in good health and CMV-seropositive. The CDR3 sequence is CASVTEYNEQFF. The CDR3 region has the DNA TGTGCCAGCGTTACCGAGTACAATGAGCAGTTCTTC.